This TCR beta chain was sequenced for a study of early T cells in non-severe SARS-CoV-2 infection. Study-level background: Sequencing input comprised bulk RNA from unsorted whole blood; chain pairing was not available. The study's findings and limits: A preference for anti-spike CD8 responses marked VDJdb matching, which missed private and CD4 specificities.

Separate cDNA molecules each had unique molecular identifiers attached to them. TCRdb re-called the 5' RACE reads with MiXCR, one entry per CDR3 protein. Here the sample spans 43,000 or so distinct CDR3 sequences, under 9.5% being singletons. This CDR3 spans 16 amino acids. CDR1 and CDR2 (germline): MDHEN, SYDVKM. With 5 bases clipped from V and 1 base from J, the junction kept 8 bases outside the gene matches. This clonotype rates as medium-sized. Antigen specificity is unknown. This sequence originates from an adult who was a healthcare worker with PCR-confirmed SARS-CoV-2 infection or an uninfected control (not recorded which). Material: whole blood. The chain has TRBV28 and TRBJ2-7, with TRBD1 matching 10 bases. The CDR3 is CASSDTGTGDSYEQYF. For the CDR3, the DNA is TGTGCCAGCAGTGACACCGGGACAGGGGATTCCTACGAGCAGTACTTC. Drawing the rest from reference TRBV28 and TRBJ2-7, the complete variable domain is DVKVTQSSRYLVKRTGEKVFLECVQDMDHENMFWYRQDPGLGLRLIYFSYDVKMKEKGDIPEGYSVSREKKERFSLILESASTNQTSMYLCASSDTGTGDSYEQYFGPGTRLTVT.